A selection of T cell receptor beta chains follows, all from one sample in a study of blood T cell repertoires in COVID-19. Sequenced by immunoSEQ multiplex PCR; TCRdb stores in-frame clones only, minus some. The sample records around 200,000 clones, about 85% being singletons. The sequenced sample was peripheral blood. The source is a woman between 18 and 30 years old who had recovered from COVID-19. Both conserved end residues are part of each CDR3.

v_gene,j_gene,CDR3aa
TRBV7-2,TRBJ2-1,CASSLRAGEYNEQFF
TRBV2,TRBJ2-5,CASITGTRKTQYF
TRBV4-2,TRBJ1-2,CASSQPGQGGFGYTF
TRBV3-1/TRBV3-2,TRBJ2-7,CASSQDRDRAHEQYF
TRBV7-2,TRBJ2-5,CASSLAGLRETQYF
TRBV6-5,TRBJ2-1,CASSYSYNEQFF
TRBV9,TRBJ2-3,CASSPLAGGAFRIDTQYF
TRBV4-2,TRBJ1-2,CASSQDWGQEGYTF
TRBV7-7,TRBJ2-1,CASSARPTSGKHEQFF
TRBV5-4,TRBJ2-2,CASSSGLAATGELFF
TRBV7-2,TRBJ2-7,CASSTRTGGDEQYF
TRBV30,TRBJ1-1,CAWRQTENTEAFF
TRBV20-1,TRBJ2-7,CSATPGGEQYF
TRBV9,TRBJ2-3,CASSPPSSGRADTQYF
TRBV4-3,TRBJ2-7,CASSQDFGYEQYF
TRBV4-3,TRBJ2-7,CASSQVSGSGEQYF
TRBV3-1/TRBV3-2,TRBJ1-3,CASRQLYGGAGNTIYF